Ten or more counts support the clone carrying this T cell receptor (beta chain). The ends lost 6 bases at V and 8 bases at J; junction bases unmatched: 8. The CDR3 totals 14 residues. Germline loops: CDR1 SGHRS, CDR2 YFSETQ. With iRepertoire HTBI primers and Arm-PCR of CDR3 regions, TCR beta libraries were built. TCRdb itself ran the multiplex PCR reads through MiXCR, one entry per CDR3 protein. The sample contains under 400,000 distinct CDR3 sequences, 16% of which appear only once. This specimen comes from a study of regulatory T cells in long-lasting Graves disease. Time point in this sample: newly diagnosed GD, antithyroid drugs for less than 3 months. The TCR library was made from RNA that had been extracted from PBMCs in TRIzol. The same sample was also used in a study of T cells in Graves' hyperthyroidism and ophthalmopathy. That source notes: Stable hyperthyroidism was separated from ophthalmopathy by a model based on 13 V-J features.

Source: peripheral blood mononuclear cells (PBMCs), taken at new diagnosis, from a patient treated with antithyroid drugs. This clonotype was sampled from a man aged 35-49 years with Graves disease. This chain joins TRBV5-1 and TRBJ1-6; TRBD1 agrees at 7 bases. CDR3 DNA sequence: TGCGCCAGCACCCAGGGGACAGAATATTCACCCCTCCACTTT. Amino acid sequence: CASTQGTEYSPLHF.